This entry lists 14 T cell receptor beta chains sequenced from one sample in a study of cytomegalovirus exposure and HLA in healthy donors. The PCR was carried out with 60 Vbeta primers and 13 Jbeta primers. This table comes from immunoSEQ multiplex PCR, and its TCRdb copy is limited to in-frame clones, with some not included. The table records roughly 130,000 clones, more than 60% of them present only once. Input material: PBMCs. These TCRs come from a woman aged 55-69 years in good health and CMV-seronegative.

J is TRBJ1-1 and V is TRBV7-8; 7 bases are a match to TRBD1. The CDR3 contains 15 residues. V shed 8 bases and J 6 bases; nucleotides not matched to a gene: 15. The germline CDR1 and CDR2 sequences are SGHVS and FQNEAQ. CDR3 DNA: TGTGCCAGCGTAATGGGACCAGGGGGTGTCTCTGAAGCTTTCTTT. It specifies CASVMGPGGVSEAFF.

The CDR3 region has the DNA TGCGCCAGCAGCGCCTATGGACACACAGATACGCAGTATTTT. Protein: CASSAYGHTDTQYF. The chain recombines TRBV5-1 with TRBJ2-3; a weak D match, TRBD1 (5 bases). The CDR3 sequence is 14 residues long. Germline V gives CDR1 SGHRS, CDR2 YFSETQ. Trimming shortened V by 4 bases and J by 2 bases, and 11 bases separated the two germline ends.

The rearrangement joins TRBV7-3 to TRBJ2-1; D may be TRBD2 (7 bases). This CDR3 is 15 amino acids long. V was cut by 4 bases and J by 6 bases, with 16 bases left in between. Germline V gene lookup returns CDR1 SGHTA and CDR2 FQGTGA. The CDR3 DNA follows: TGTGCCAGCAGCTCCGCGGTGGGGGGGGCCAATGAGCAGTTCTTC. It translates to CASSSAVGGANEQFF.

This clone was counted only a few times. This chain connects TRBV5-4 to TRBJ2-5; TRBD2 might be the D (5 bases). Germline lookup yields CDR1 SGHNT and CDR2 YYREEE (reference sequence). The CDR3 sequence is 16 residues long. The V end lost 0 bases, the J end lost 6 bases, and 18 bases lay between the germline ends. CDR3 sequence (DNA): TGTGCCAGCAGCTTGGGCGGGCGCAGTCAAAGAAAGACCCAGTACTTC. This encodes CASSLGGRSQRKTQYF.

V is TRBV7-9 and J is TRBJ2-2; 7 bases are shared with TRBD2. Germline CDR1 reads SEHNR; CDR2 reads FQNEAQ (reference sequence). Trimming cost V 5 bases and J 0 bases; bases outside gene matches: 9. The CDR3 contains 17 residues. Here the CDR3 reads CASSPDRGGANTGELFF. DNA for the CDR3: TGTGCCAGCAGCCCTGACCGTGGGGGGGCGAACACCGGGGAGCTGTTTTTT.

This rearrangement joins TRBV2 to TRBJ2-7; D is undetermined. Trimming shortened V by 1 base and J by 2 bases, and 12 bases separated the two germline ends. The CDR3 is made up of 15 amino acids. Per germline, CDR1 SNHLY and CDR2 FYNNEI. The CDR3 loop reads CASSEDHPSTYEQYF. The CDR3 DNA follows: TGTGCCAGCAGTGAAGATCATCCTAGTACCTACGAGCAGTACTTC.

This clone was picked up a small number of times. The CDR3 DNA reads TGCGCCAGCAGTCTACCGAAAGACACACCCTCTGGGGCCAACGTCCTGACTTTC. Translating gives CASSLPKDTPSGANVLTF. V usage is TRBV23-1 and J usage is TRBJ2-6, with D hard to call. TRBV23-1 qualifies as an ORF whose function is uncertain. V lost 4 bases and J lost 0, with 16 bases in between. This CDR3 is 18 amino acids long.

The V gene is TRBV10-3, the J gene TRBJ2-7; D call uncertain. Germline V lookup: CDR1 ENHRY, CDR2 SYGVKD. This CDR3 is built from 15 residues. V shed 0 bases and J shed 1 base, with 10 bases lying between them. The CDR3 reads CAISESRLPSYEQYF. CDR3 in DNA: TGTGCCATCAGTGAGTCTCGACTCCCTTCCTACGAGCAGTACTTC.

V gene TRBV28 combines with J gene TRBJ2-7; 10 positions agree with TRBD2. J gave up 7 bases and V 7 bases, and 10 bases lay outside the gene matches. Germline CDR1 and CDR2: MDHEN and SYDVKM. The CDR3 spans 14 residues. In DNA form, the CDR3 reads TGTGCCAGCAACATAGCGGGAGGTCGGGGGGAGCAGTACTTC. Amino acid sequence: CASNIAGGRGEQYF.

CDR3 nucleotides: TGTGCCAGCAGTTTCAGCGGGAGGACCTACGAGCAGTACTTC. This codes for CASSFSGRTYEQYF. The chain combines TRBV28 with TRBJ2-7; TRBD2 agrees at 9 bases. The V segment lost 3 bases and the J segment 2 bases; nucleotides outside the gene matches: 2. Germline V lookup: CDR1 MDHEN, CDR2 SYDVKM. This CDR3 region has 14 residues.

The gene calls are TRBV5-1 and TRBJ2-5, with D unclear. The CDR3 loop spans 15 amino acids. Germline assignment: CDR1 SGHRS and CDR2 YFSETQ. The germline V and J ends were trimmed by 1 base and 2 bases, with 12 bases remaining between them. The CDR3 spells CASSLRGDFQETQYF. The DNA of the CDR3 is TGCGCCAGCAGCTTGAGAGGCGACTTTCAAGAGACCCAGTACTTC.

V gene TRBV7-2 combines with J gene TRBJ2-7; 12 bases match TRBD2. Unmatched junction bases numbered 11, after V lost 5 bases and J lost 6 bases. Germline V lookup: CDR1 SGHTA, CDR2 FQGNSA. This CDR3 has 16 residues. DNA of the CDR3: TGTGCCAGCAGCCCGGAAATGCTAGCGGGAGGGCGCGAGCAGTACTTC. Translated, it gives CASSPEMLAGGREQYF. The full variable domain, completed using reference TRBV7-2 and TRBJ2-7, is GAGVSQSPSNKVTEKGKDVELRCDPISGHTALYWYRQSLGQGLEFLIYFQGNSAPDKSGLPSDRFSAERTGGSVSTLTIQRTQQEDSAVYLCASSPEMLAGGREQYFGPGTRLTVT.

This chain connects TRBV27 to TRBJ1-2; TRBD1 aligns across 8 bases. Germline values: CDR1 MNHEY, CDR2 SMNVEV (reference sequence). The CDR3 is made up of 14 amino acids. The J segment lost 6 bases and the V segment lost 6 bases, leaving 9 bases of the junction unmatched. In nucleotides, the CDR3 is TGTGCCAGCAGGACTCGTCAGGGGGCCGATGGCTACACCTTC. As protein: CASRTRQGADGYTF.

The rearrangement joins TRBV5-1 to TRBJ2-5; D uncertain. Germline V lookup: CDR1 SGHRS, CDR2 YFSETQ. The CDR3 is made up of 15 amino acids. V was shortened by 4 bases and J by 5 bases, with 18 bases between the two germline ends. This CDR3 is CASSPQARNTETQYF. DNA of the CDR3: TGCGCCAGCAGCCCTCAAGCTAGGAACACGGAGACCCAGTACTTC. Combining the CDR3 with reference TRBV5-1 and TRBJ2-5 gives the whole variable domain KAGVTQTPRYLIKTRGQQVTLSCSPISGHRSVSWYQQTPGQGLQFLFEYFSETQRNKGNFPGRFSGRQFSNSRSEMNVSTLELGDSALYLCASSPQARNTETQYFGPGTRLLVL.